This is a list of T cell receptor beta chains from one sample in a study of graft-versus-host responses after intestinal transplantation. These receptors have no identified antigens. Profiled with immunoSEQ multiplex PCR; TCRdb holds only in-frame clones, not every one. This table holds approximately 89,000 clones, about 94% found once. The sample consisted of unstimulated CD4+ T cells sorted from spleen or lymph node cells, taken before intestinal transplant. Every receptor here comes from a human donor who received an intestinal transplant. The CDR3 runs from the conserved cysteine through the conserved F or W. D genes are given only for firm matches. The size field is filled for only some rows; it gives once, few, many or a size class.

size,J,V,D,CDR3,DNA
-,TRBJ1-3,TRBV6-1,-,CASRANSGSGNTIYF,TGTGCCAGCAGGGCAAACAGCGGCTCTGGAAACACCATATATTTT
-,TRBJ2-7,TRBV19,-,CASSTTGRGSYEQYF,TGTGCCAGTAGTACCACGGGACGGGGGTCCTACGAGCAGTACTTC
-,TRBJ2-2,TRBV7-2,-,CASSLGATRSGELFF,TGTGCCAGCAGCTTAGGGGCAACGCGATCCGGGGAGCTGTTTTTT
-,TRBJ2-1,TRBV28,-,CASTTAGAGSPYNEQFF,TGTGCCAGCACTACCGCGGGGGCAGGGTCCCCTTACAATGAGCAGTTCTTC
-,TRBJ2-7,TRBV6-4,-,CASSGRRGGEQYF,TGTGCCAGCAGTGGACGTCGGGGTGGCGAGCAGTACTTC
-,TRBJ2-5,TRBV5-1,TRBD2,CASNRALAGVLETQYF,TGCGCCAGCAACCGGGCGCTAGCGGGAGTTTTGGAGACCCAGTACTTC
-,TRBJ1-4,TRBV7-9,TRBD1,CASSLGDRGGEKLFF,TGTGCCAGCAGCTTGGGGGACAGGGGAGGAGAAAAACTGTTTTTT
-,TRBJ2-3,TRBV6-1,TRBD1,CASRDRSLGDTQYF,TGTGCCAGCAGGGACAGGTCCCTCGGGGATACGCAGTATTTT
-,TRBJ2-2,TRBV30,-,CAWLLGLEGTGELFF,TGTGCCTGGTTACTCGGGCTCGAGGGCACCGGGGAGCTGTTTTTT
-,TRBJ2-2,TRBV4-2,-,CASSQEARVRTGELFF,TGTGCCAGCAGCCAAGAAGCCAGGGTACGAACCGGGGAGCTGTTTTTT
-,TRBJ1-1,TRBV30,TRBD1,CAWSVRGTGDMNTEAFF,TGTGCCTGGAGTGTCCGGGGAACAGGGGATATGAACACTGAAGCTTTCTTT
-,TRBJ2-7,TRBV2,TRBD1,CASGRQGAAYEQYF,TGTGCCAGCGGACGACAGGGGGCAGCCTACGAGCAGTACTTC
-,TRBJ2-3,TRBV5-1,-,CASSLDGRKDTQYF,TGCGCCAGCAGCTTGGATGGGAGGAAAGATACGCAGTATTTT
-,TRBJ2-1,TRBV28,-,CASSLGGRIYNEQFF,TGTGCCAGCAGTTTGGGGGGACGGATTTACAATGAGCAGTTCTTC
once,TRBJ1-2,TRBV19,-,CASSIGRARTAVNYGYTF,TGTGCCAGTAGTATTGGGCGGGCCAGGACAGCCGTCAACTATGGCTACACCTTC
-,TRBJ2-5,TRBV28,TRBD2,CASTSIAGRETQYF,TGTGCCAGCACGTCAATAGCGGGGAGAGAGACCCAGTACTTC
-,TRBJ1-2,TRBV30,-,CAWSVIGPFYGYTF,TGTGCCTGGAGTGTAATTGGCCCCTTTTATGGCTACACCTTC
-,TRBJ2-3,TRBV9,TRBD2,CASSPHGGGSGGFTDTQYF,TGTGCCAGCAGCCCCCACGGCGGAGGGAGCGGGGGGTTTACAGATACGCAGTATTTT
-,TRBJ1-5,TRBV30,TRBD1,CAWSVRQGAGPNQPQHF,TGTGCCTGGAGTGTACGCCAGGGGGCGGGACCCAATCAGCCCCAGCATTTT
-,TRBJ2-1,TRBV5-1,TRBD1,CASSLDGTGRDEQFF,TGCGCCAGCAGCTTGGATGGGACAGGGAGAGATGAGCAGTTCTTC
-,TRBJ1-1,TRBV7-9,-,CASSARPGASEAFF,TGTGCCAGCAGCGCACGACCAGGGGCGAGTGAAGCTTTCTTT
-,TRBJ2-2,TRBV7-9,-,CASSLGSTGELFF,TGTGCCAGCAGCTTAGGTAGCACCGGGGAGCTGTTTTTT
-,TRBJ2-7,TRBV9,TRBD1,CASSEGTGGAYEQYF,TGTGCCAGCAGCGAGGGGACAGGGGGGGCCTACGAGCAGTACTTC
-,TRBJ2-1,TRBV19,-,CASSLLAEQFF,TGTGCCAGTAGCCTCCTAGCGGAGCAGTTCTTC
-,TRBJ2-2,TRBV2,TRBD1,CASTGDRAGTGELFF,TGTGCCAGCACCGGAGACAGGGCGGGCACCGGGGAGCTGTTTTTT
-,TRBJ1-4,TRBV4-3,-,CASSQTTTGGYEKLFF,TGCGCCAGCAGCCAAACTACGACAGGTGGATATGAAAAACTGTTTTTT
-,TRBJ1-2,TRBV7-8,-,CASTTTLQFGESGYTF,TGTGCCAGCACCACTACGTTACAGTTCGGGGAAAGTGGCTACACCTTC
few,TRBJ2-7,TRBV7-2,TRBD1,CASSFRQGGTYYEQYF,TGTGCCAGCAGCTTCCGACAGGGGGGGACATACTACGAGCAGTACTTC
-,TRBJ2-7,TRBV23-1,-,CASNRETEEQYF,TGCGCCAGCAACCGGGAAACTGAGGAGCAGTACTTC
-,TRBJ1-4,TRBV6-1,-,CASGRTTNEKLFF,TGTGCCAGCGGGAGGACAACTAATGAAAAACTGTTTTTT
-,TRBJ1-5,TRBV19,-,CASSMNPPGQPQHF,TGTGCCAGTAGTATGAACCCTCCGGGACAGCCCCAGCATTTT
-,TRBJ2-2,TRBV2,-,CASSEPRTTTGELFF,TGTGCCAGCAGTGAACCCCGGACTACCACCGGGGAGCTGTTTTTT
-,TRBJ1-2,TRBV23-1,-,CAGGRVLNYGYTF,TGCGCCGGCGGGAGGGTCCTTAACTATGGCTACACCTTC
once,TRBJ1-5,TRBV6-5,-,CASSYEDKAYEPQHF,TGTGCCAGCAGTTACGAGGACAAGGCCTATGAGCCCCAGCATTTT
-,TRBJ2-7,TRBV14,TRBD2,CASSLYSGLAGGEQYF,TGTGCCAGCAGCCTCTACTCGGGACTAGCGGGAGGCGAGCAGTACTTC
-,TRBJ2-1,TRBV10-1,TRBD2,CASSESRLAEPLWGLAGVYNEQFF,TGCGCCAGCAGTGAGTCGAGACTAGCGGAGCCATTGTGGGGACTAGCGGGAGTTTACAATGAGCAGTTCTTC
-,TRBJ2-7,TRBV5-1,TRBD2,CASSYSSGSTDEQYF,TGCGCCAGCAGCTATTCTAGCGGGAGTACCGACGAGCAGTACTTC
-,TRBJ1-1,TRBV30,-,CAWSVWAGRNTEAFF,TGTGCCTGGAGTGTATGGGCAGGAAGGAACACTGAAGCTTTCTTT
-,TRBJ1-6,TRBV6-1,-,CASSLNSPLHF,TGTGCCAGCAGTTTAAATTCACCCCTCCACTTT
-,TRBJ2-4,TRBV19,-,CASSTQGSKNIQYF,TGTGCCAGTAGTACCCAGGGATCCAAAAACATTCAGTACTTC
-,TRBJ2-7,TRBV25-1,TRBD2,CASSERGEAHSWYF,TGTGCCAGCAGTGAACGGGGGGAGGCCCACTCCTGGTACTTC
-,TRBJ2-7,TRBV28,-,CAREGGFYEQYF,TGTGCCAGGGAGGGCGGTTTCTACGAGCAGTACTTC
-,TRBJ2-1,TRBV9,TRBD2,CASSVEGLAVYNEQLF,TGTGCCAGCAGCGTAGAAGGACTAGCGGTCTACAATGAGCAGCTCTTC
-,TRBJ2-1,TRBV4-1,TRBD2,CASSQARLAGVSSSYNEQFF,TGCGCCAGCAGCCAAGCCAGACTAGCGGGGGTATCAAGCTCCTACAATGAGCAGTTCTTC
-,TRBJ2-5,TRBV9,TRBD2,CASSVAPGRGQETQYF,TGTGCCAGCAGCGTAGCCCCGGGGAGGGGTCAGGAGACCCAGTACTTC
few,TRBJ1-2,TRBV6-1,-,CASSVRANYGYTF,TGTGCCAGCAGTGTTCGGGCTAACTATGGCTACACCTTC
-,TRBJ2-1,TRBV4-2,TRBD1,CASSTPGQGSYNEQFF,TGTGCCAGCAGCACGCCGGGACAGGGATCCTACAATGAGCAGTTCTTC
few,TRBJ1-4,TRBV7-2,-,CASSPSGLNEKLFF,TGTGCCAGCAGCCCCTCGGGATTGAATGAAAAACTGTTTTTT
-,TRBJ2-5,TRBV21-1,-,CASSKETSGAGETQYF,TGTGCCAGCAGCAAAGAAACTAGCGGGGCGGGGGAGACCCAGTACTTC
-,TRBJ2-5,TRBV9,-,CASSVAPGRQETQYF,TGTGCCAGCAGCGTAGCTCCGGGGAGACAAGAGACCCAGTACTTC
-,TRBJ2-2,TRBV10-3,-,CAILPRVPGELFF,TGTGCCATCCTACCGCGGGTACCCGGGGAGCTGTTTTTT
-,TRBJ1-6,TRBV9,-,CASSSRTDNNSPLHF,TGTGCCAGCAGCTCCCGGACAGACAATAATTCACCCCTCCACTTT